This TCR beta chain appears in the sequencing data of a study of blood T cell repertoires in COVID-19 (TCRdb year 2020). Looking at the study overall: Samples from collaborators originated in the United States, Italy and Spain and spanned both the acute and convalescent phases of COVID-19. The material from the prospective study consisted of cDNA or gDNA derived from T cells, B-cell-depleted T cells, or PBMCs. Subjects who had been exposed to COVID-19, were actively infected with it, or had recovered from it provided the deeply sampled blood TCRbeta repertoires that made up the dataset. A freely available public database, intended as a resource for researchers studying the immune response to SARS-CoV-2, is where the repertoires were released. Samples were obtained from the ongoing ImmuneRACE study (first 160 participants) and from 1,254 subjects provided by 6 global collaborators. Sample metadata almost always included a de-identified subject ID, COVID-19 status, age in years and sex. Where HLA class I and class II types were available, the types were taken from metadata supplied by the sample provider, not from assay-based typing.

TCRbeta CDR3 regions were amplified from genomic DNA by means of the immunoSEQ Assay, a bias-controlled multiplex PCR. In the paper's pipeline: The number of nucleated cells in each sample was estimated by amplification of reference gene primers within the assay. To quantify the absolute abundance of each unique TCRbeta CDR3 rearrangement, sequence reads were collapsed and filtered. For each sample, productive Simpson clonality was calculated as the square root of Simpson's diversity index over productive rearrangements. The table was pulled from immuneACCESS by TCRdb, which kept in-frame rearrangements only. Such tables lose some clones; where checked, under half of the loss comes from unresolved V genes, and the rest has no known cause. Clone size and V and J calls were adopted from that table, with D and trimming inferred from the DNA. For this sample the table gives 95,000 to 150,000 clones, of which nearly 90% were detected only once. The ten largest clones take up 3.8% of the sample.

General findings and caveats noted by the study authors: The quantity of clinical and demographic metadata differed by source and by participant and was supplied without curation.

V has 1 base trimmed and J has 0 bases trimmed; junction bases matching no gene number 7. In the germline V gene (reference sequence), CDR1 corresponds to GTSNPN and CDR2 to SVGIG. The CDR3, cysteine through phenylalanine, is 16 amino acids long. Only the CDR3 portion is preserved as DNA: 48 bases, with reading frame beginning at the first base. One collaborating source in Seattle enrolled patients during active infection and followed them longitudinally through the course of disease. The collaborating institutions used their own protocols to collect whole blood in K2EDTA tubes. For TCRbeta analysis, collaborators shipped samples as frozen whole blood, isolated PBMCs, or DNA extracted from either of those sample types. On this clone: Its target antigen remains unknown. Base qualities are missing; no much larger clone stands one base away.

Specimen: peripheral blood. The source is a woman aged 55-75 years with COVID-19, enrolled during active disease. Here the chain combines TRBV30 and TRBJ1-1, and 8 bases in between align with TRBD1. The nucleotides are TGTGCCTGGAGTGCACGTGGACAGGGCTTGAACACTGAAGCTTTCTTT. It translates as CAWSARGQGLNTEAFF.